The next 20 T cell receptor beta chains were all read from a single sample in a study of CD8 T cells in ankylosing spondylitis. TCRdb redid the calling of the 5' RACE reads with MiXCR, one entry per CDR3 protein. The profile shows roughly 230,000 distinct CDR3 sequences, 8% to 9% of them singletons. Sequencing input: blood, either unsorted or a sorted T cell fraction (not recorded which). These receptors all come from a female donor with ankylosing spondylitis or in good health (not recorded which).

This clonotype was observed many times. The CDR3 region has the DNA TGTGCCAGCAGCCGGGGGTCGGGTCACAATGAGCAGTTCTTC. Translated, it gives CASSRGSGHNEQFF. This chain connects TRBV11-2 to TRBJ2-1; a weak D match, TRBD2 (6 bases). The CDR3 is made up of 14 amino acids. Trimming removed 5 bases from V and 5 bases from J, with 13 bases in between. The V gene's germline CDR1 is SGHAT and CDR2 FQNNGV. The entire variable domain, with the rest obtained from reference TRBV11-2 and TRBJ2-1, is as follows: EAGVAQSPRYKIIEKRQSVAFWCNPISGHATLYWYQQILGQGPKLLIQFQNNGVVDDSQLPKDRFSAERLKGVDSTLKIQPAKLEDSAVYLCASSRGSGHNEQFFGPGTRLTVL.

This clonotype was recorded many times. CDR3 amino acids: CASSWDRSYEQYF. The CDR3 nucleotides read TGTGCCAGCAGTTGGGACCGATCCTACGAGCAGTACTTC. The chain carries TRBV12-3 or TRBV12-4 and TRBJ2-7, with D perhaps matching TRBD1 or TRBD2 (5 bases each). The CDR3 sequence is 13 residues long. V lost 4 bases and J lost 1, with 8 bases in between.

Ten or more counts support this clonotype. This chain connects TRBV7-8 to TRBJ2-7; TRBD1 matches at 9 bases. Trimming cost V 5 bases and J 1 base; bases outside gene matches: 9. From germline, CDR1 is SGHVS and CDR2 FQNEAQ. CDR3 length equals 16 residues. CDR3 in amino acids: CASSPYGGTGSYEQYF. CDR3 DNA sequence: TGTGCCAGCAGCCCCTATGGGGGGACAGGGTCCTACGAGCAGTACTTC.

This clonotype was seen many times. The chain joins TRBV11-2 to TRBJ2-3, with 8 bases fitting TRBD2. The trim removed 5 bases at V and 2 bases at J, leaving 9 bases unmatched. The CDR3 runs to 16 residues. Per germline, CDR1 SGHAT and CDR2 FQNNGV. CDR3 residues: CASSREGRPSTDTQYF. CDR3 in DNA: TGTGCCAGCAGCCGGGAGGGGAGGCCATCCACAGATACGCAGTATTTT.

This clonotype was found many times. V gene TRBV20-1 combines with J gene TRBJ2-1; no definite D call. The CDR3 is 13 amino acids. V was trimmed by 0 bases and J by 5 bases, leaving 8 bases between them. Germline lookup yields CDR1 DFQATT and CDR2 SNEGSKA (reference sequence). The CDR3 nucleotides are TGCAGTGCTAGAGATAATCCGGACAATGAGCAGTTCTTC. Translating gives CSARDNPDNEQFF.

This clonotype has a count of ten or more. V gene TRBV24-1 combines with J gene TRBJ1-2, with D unresolved. The CDR3 totals 13 residues. CDR1 and CDR2 (germline): KGHDR, SFDVKD. V lost 2 bases to trimming and J lost 2 bases, with 5 bases between them. CDR3 sequence (DNA): TGTGCCACCAGTGATTCCGGGAACTATGGCTACACCTTC. It translates to CATSDSGNYGYTF.

This clonotype was counted many times. The chain has TRBV20-1 and TRBJ2-7, with D perhaps matching TRBD2 (6 bases). This CDR3 is built from 13 residues. V was cut by 1 base and J by 2 bases, with 9 bases left in between. Germline values: CDR1 DFQATT, CDR2 SNEGSKA (reference sequence). The CDR3 bases are TGCAGTGCTAGAGTCGCGGGAACCTACGAGCAGTACTTC. The encoded protein is CSARVAGTYEQYF.

This clonotype has at least ten counts. The V call is TRBV20-1, the J call TRBJ1-1, with a weak D call TRBD1 (6 bases). CDR3 length: 14 residues. V was pared by 2 bases and J by 0 bases, with 10 bases between. Looked up from germline, CDR1 is DFQATT and CDR2 is SNEGSKA (reference sequence). This CDR3 reads CSARFYRVNTEAFF. The CDR3 DNA is TGCAGTGCTAGATTTTACAGGGTGAACACTGAAGCTTTCTTT.

This clonotype was seen repeatedly, ten times or more. This chain links TRBV6-1 with TRBJ2-1; 9 nucleotides match TRBD2. J lost 7 bases, V lost 7 bases, and 8 bases had no gene match. CDR3 length: 14 amino acids. From germline, CDR1 is MNHNS and CDR2 SASEGT. Here the CDR3 DNA reads TGTGCCAGCACTGGGGCGGGAGGGCCAAATGAGCAGTTCTTC. Translation: CASTGAGGPNEQFF.

This clonotype was detected ten times or more. The gene calls are TRBV3-1 and TRBJ2-7, with 8 bases that match TRBD2. The CDR3 is 15 residues long. J lost 3 bases, V lost 0 bases, and 4 bases had no gene match. The germline gives CDR1 LGHDT, CDR2 YNNKEL (reference sequence). CDR3 in DNA: TGTGCCAGCAGCCAAGATTCCAGCGGGAGCTACGAGCAGTACTTC. This codes for CASSQDSSGSYEQYF.

Concerning this clonotype itself: A much more abundant neighbour one base away suggests this may be a read error. The J gene is TRBJ1-6, the V gene TRBV7-2; D possibly corresponds to TRBD1 (5 bases). Per the germline V gene, CDR1 is SGHTA and CDR2 is FQGNSA. The CDR3 has 16 amino acids. CDR3 in amino acids: CAISPGPPIYGSPLHF. In DNA, the CDR3 is TGTGCCATCAGCCCAGGGCCCCCTATATATGGTTCACCCCTCCACTTT.

This clonotype has a count of ten or more. The chain is built from TRBV10-3 and TRBJ2-2, with 7 positions matching TRBD2. This CDR3 is 16 amino acids long. Germline-derived CDR1 and CDR2 are ENHRY and SYGVKD. The ends lost 0 bases at V and 1 base at J; junction bases unmatched: 2. The CDR3 loop reads CAISESGLLNTGELFF. The CDR3 DNA reads as TGTGCCATCAGTGAGTCGGGACTATTGAACACCGGGGAGCTGTTTTTT.

This clonotype was seen many times. This chain joins TRBV5-1 and TRBJ2-7; D possibly corresponds to TRBD1 (8 bases). This CDR3 is built from 17 residues. Trimming took off 4 bases at V and 2 bases at J, with 22 bases between the two ends. The germline V gene has CDR1 SGHRS and CDR2 YFSETQ. The CDR3 region has the DNA TGCGCCAGCAGCCCGTCCCAGGGGGCGGGAGTAACCTACGAGCAGTACTTC. It translates to CASSPSQGAGVTYEQYF.

There are many counts of this clonotype. The chain joins TRBV7-6 to TRBJ2-7, with TRBD2 identical over 10 bases. CDR1 is SGHVS and CDR2 is FNYEAQ in the germline V gene. V trimming: 4 bases; J trimming: 7 bases; junction bases outside the gene matches: 13. The CDR3 has 16 amino acids. DNA for the CDR3: TGTGCCAGCAGCTCCTACTTAGCGGGAGGTGGAGGGGAGCAGTACTTC. Protein: CASSSYLAGGGGEQYF.

Note on this clonotype: A single base separates this from a much larger clone, so it may be a read error. The chain recombines TRBV4-3 with TRBJ2-5; no clear D gene. Germline-derived CDR1 and CDR2 are LGHNA and YSLEER. The CDR3 runs 14 residues. CDR3 DNA sequence: TGCACCAGCAGCCACCGACCCCTGGAGGAGACCCAGTACTTC. Its protein is CTSSHRPLEETQYF.

This clonotype was counted many times. This chain connects TRBV5-1 to TRBJ2-3; 7 nucleotides agree with TRBD2. Germline CDR1 and CDR2: SGHRS and YFSETQ. The CDR3 runs 16 residues. Trimming took 0 bases from V and 0 from J; bases not matched to a gene: 4. CDR3 sequence (DNA): TGCGCCAGCAGCTTGGATTCCGGGAGGAGCACAGATACGCAGTATTTT. This gives the protein CASSLDSGRSTDTQYF.

The CDR3 nucleotides read TGTGCCAGCAGCTTTGTGGGGCCCCTCACAGATACGCAGTATTTT. Protein product: CASSFVGPLTDTQYF. The chain joins TRBV7-2 to TRBJ2-3, with D maybe TRBD1 (5 bases). V was pared by 3 bases and J by 2 bases, with 12 bases between. The CDR3 consists of 15 residues. The germline CDR1 and CDR2 sequences are SGHTA and FQGNSA.

The table lists this clonotype with a few counts. V and J are TRBV29-1 and TRBJ1-5, with D unclear. Germline assignment: CDR1 SQVTM and CDR2 ANQGSEA. V dropped 4 bases and J dropped 5 bases, with 12 bases sitting between them. This CDR3 region has 13 residues. The CDR3 nucleotides are TGCAGCGTTGGGGCAGGAGGAGATCAGCCCCAGCATTTT. As protein: CSVGAGGDQPQHF. Variable domain in full (rest from reference TRBV29-1 and TRBJ1-5): SAVISQKPSRDICQRGTSLTIQCQVDSQVTMMFWYRQQPGQSLTLIATANQGSEATYESGFVIDKFPISRPNLTFSTLTVSNMSPEDSSIYLCSVGAGGDQPQHFGDGTRLSIL.

This clonotype was counted many times. The chain couples TRBV11-2 to TRBJ2-1; tentative D call: TRBD2 (5 bases). This CDR3 region has 15 residues. CDR1 SGHAT and CDR2 FQNNGV come from the germline V gene. V was pared by 7 bases and J by 0 bases, with 13 bases between. DNA for the CDR3: TGTGCCAGCATCCACAGCGGAAGCTCCTACAATGAGCAGTTCTTC. Its translation is CASIHSGSSYNEQFF.

This clonotype was seen repeatedly, ten times or more. The J gene is TRBJ2-3, the V gene TRBV28, with TRBD2 matching over 9 bases. Germline V gene data show CDR1 as MDHEN and CDR2 as SYDVKM. This CDR3 comprises 13 residues. V was clipped by 5 bases and J by 4 bases; unmatched bases: 1. CDR3 bases: TGTGCCAGCAGTGCTAGCGGGGCAGATACGCAGTATTTT. This codes for CASSASGADTQYF.